These 6 T cell receptor beta chains were all obtained from the same sample, sequenced in a study of human T cells and chemical hapten exposure. From the RACE reads, TCRdb called clonotypes with MiXCR, one entry per CDR3 protein. The table includes some 400,000 distinct CDR3 sequences, 4.8% detected once. Time point here: patch test 1, 2 weeks after DPC sensitization. Treatment of the sample: therapeutic diphenylcyclopropenone sensitization with weekly scalp DPC. The sample consisted of whole blood, taken in connection with sensitization to the hapten diphenylcyclopropenone (DPC). The receptors were gathered from a woman aged 45 to 65 with alopecia areata. Some clones in this sample may be carry-over from other donors' samples.

This clonotype was counted ten times or more. CDR3 in amino acids: CASSLTGAETQYF. The CDR3 nucleotides are TGTGCCAGCAGCTTAACGGGGGCGGAGACCCAGTACTTC. The chain combines TRBV7-2 with TRBJ2-5; perhaps D is TRBD1 or TRBD2 (6 bases each). This CDR3 spans 13 amino acids. Germline assignment: CDR1 SGHTA and CDR2 FQGNSA. Trimming took off 2 bases at V and 5 bases at J, with 9 bases between the two ends. Full variable domain (remainder filled in from reference TRBV7-2 and TRBJ2-5): GAGVSQSPSNKVTEKGKDVELRCDPISGHTALYWYRQSLGQGLEFLIYFQGNSAPDKSGLPSDRFSAERTGGSVSTLTIQRTQQEDSAVYLCASSLTGAETQYFGPGTRLLVL.

Ten or more counts support this clonotype. The chain joins TRBV27 to TRBJ2-1, with 10 bases matching TRBD2. The CDR3 runs 18 residues. Per the germline V gene, CDR1 is MNHEY and CDR2 is SMNVEV (reference sequence). Trimming at V came to 6 bases and at J to 2 bases, leaving 13 bases not matched to a gene. CDR3 protein: CASSLGLAGVFTYNEQFF. The CDR3 region has the DNA TGTGCCAGCAGCTTGGGGCTAGCGGGAGTTTTCACCTACAATGAGCAGTTCTTC.

Of note for this clonotype: A much larger clone differs by one base, so this may be a read error. This CDR3 reads CTSSPGDRGIYGYTF. The DNA of the CDR3 is TGTACCAGCAGTCCGGGGGACAGAGGCATCTATGGCTACACCTTC. This chain links TRBV12-3 or TRBV12-4 with TRBJ1-2; 7 bases map to TRBD1. The CDR3 loop spans 15 amino acids.

The chain links TRBV12-3 or TRBV12-4 to TRBJ2-5; D is undetermined. V was cut by 7 bases and J by 3 bases, with 18 bases left in between. The CDR3 sequence is 15 residues long. This CDR3 reads CASTSNTRYEETQYF. As DNA, the CDR3 is TGTGCCAGCACCTCCAACACCCGATATGAAGAGACCCAGTACTTC.

This clonotype has only a few counts. The chain has TRBV10-1 and TRBJ1-2; D is ambiguous. V was shortened by 5 bases and J by 3 bases, with 10 bases between the two germline ends. The germline gives CDR1 WNHNN, CDR2 SYGVQD (reference sequence). This CDR3 has 13 residues. CDR3 in DNA: TGCGCCAGCAGTCGCGGGAAAGACTATGGCTACACCTTC. It specifies CASSRGKDYGYTF.

A few counts support this clonotype. The rearrangement uses TRBV5-4 and TRBJ2-1, with TRBD2 identical over 8 bases. The length of the CDR3 is 15 residues. Germline CDR1 SGHNT, CDR2 YYREEE (reference sequence). The V gene end was trimmed by 3 bases and the J gene end by 5 bases; junction bases not matched to a gene: 7. The CDR3 loop is CASSSPSGSNNEQFF. The CDR3 nucleotides are TGTGCCAGCAGCTCCCCTAGCGGGTCGAACAATGAGCAGTTCTTC.